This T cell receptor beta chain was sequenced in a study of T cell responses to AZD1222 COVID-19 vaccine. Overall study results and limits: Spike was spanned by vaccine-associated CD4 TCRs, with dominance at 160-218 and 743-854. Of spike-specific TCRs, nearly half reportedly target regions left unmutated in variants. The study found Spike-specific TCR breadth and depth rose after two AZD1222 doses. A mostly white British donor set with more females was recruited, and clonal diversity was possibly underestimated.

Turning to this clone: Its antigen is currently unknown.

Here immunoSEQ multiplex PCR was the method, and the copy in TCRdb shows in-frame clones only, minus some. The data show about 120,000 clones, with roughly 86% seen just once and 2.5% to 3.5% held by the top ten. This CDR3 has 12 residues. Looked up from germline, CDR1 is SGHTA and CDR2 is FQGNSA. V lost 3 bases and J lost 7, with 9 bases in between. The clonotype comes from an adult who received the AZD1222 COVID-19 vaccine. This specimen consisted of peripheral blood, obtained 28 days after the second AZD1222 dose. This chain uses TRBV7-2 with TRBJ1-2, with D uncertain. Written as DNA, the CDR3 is TGTGCCAGCAGCTTTGGACCGGGTGGCTACACCTTC. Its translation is CASSFGPGGYTF.